Shown below are 4 T cell receptor beta chains from a single sample sequenced in a study of T cell repertoires in cytomegalovirus infection. MiXCR was run by TCRdb on the reads, yielding one entry per CDR3 protein. The repertoire holds some 280,000 distinct CDR3 sequences, with about an eighth as singletons. The material sequenced was PBMCs. The receptors derive from a human donor in good health (CMV status not recorded). Some clones in this sample may be carry-over from other donors' samples.

The rearrangement links TRBV28 to TRBJ2-7, with 11 bases fitting TRBD2. Germline assignment: CDR1 MDHEN and CDR2 SYDVKM. V dropped 5 bases and J dropped 3; count of bases not matched to a gene: 6. CDR3 length equals 15 residues. The CDR3 protein is CASSTTSGRNYEQYF. The CDR3 nucleotides read TGTGCCAGCAGTACTACTAGCGGGAGAAACTACGAGCAGTACTTC.

V and J are TRBV29-1 and TRBJ1-2; D is perhaps TRBD1 (5 bases). With 7 bases removed from V and 1 base from J, the gap between germline ends came to 13 bases. Germline CDR1 is SQVTM and CDR2 is ANQGSEA. The CDR3 has 13 amino acids. This chain's CDR3 is CSAAQVINYGYTF. The DNA of the CDR3 is TGCAGCGCAGCACAGGTCATTAACTATGGCTACACCTTC.

The sample holds many counts of this clonotype. The rearrangement uses TRBV7-2 and TRBJ1-3; D possibly corresponds to TRBD1 (6 bases). This CDR3 contains 14 residues. CDR1 is SGHTA, CDR2 FQGNSA, per germline. V was shortened by 3 bases and J by 2 bases, with 8 bases between the two germline ends. The CDR3 here is CASSFGGPGNTIYF. CDR3 coding DNA: TGTGCCAGCAGCTTCGGGGGGCCTGGAAACACCATATATTTT. Drawing the rest from reference TRBV7-2 and TRBJ1-3, the complete variable domain is GAGVSQSPSNKVTEKGKDVELRCDPISGHTALYWYRQSLGQGLEFLIYFQGNSAPDKSGLPSDRFSAERTGGSVSTLTIQRTQQEDSAVYLCASSFGGPGNTIYFGEGSWLTVV.

V and J are TRBV29-1 and TRBJ1-4, with D possibly TRBD1 on 5 matching bases. V lost 4 bases, J lost 5 bases, and 11 bases lay in between. There are 13 residues in the CDR3. Germline CDR1 reads SQVTM; CDR2 reads ANQGSEA. This CDR3 reads CSVGEGNNEKLFF. As DNA, the CDR3 is TGCAGCGTTGGCGAGGGGAACAATGAAAAACTGTTTTTT.